Shown below are 15 T cell receptor beta chains from a single sample sequenced in a study of cytomegalovirus exposure and HLA in healthy donors. Use of 60 Vbeta and 13 Jbeta primers characterized the PCR. Sequencing used immunoSEQ multiplex PCR; TCRdb keeps in-frame clones, though not all of them. The profile shows 150,000 to 200,000 clones, roughly 87% of them singletons. Sample: PBMCs. Receptors originate from a girl under three years old in good health and CMV-seronegative.

A note on this clone: Germline is not matched at one junction end, which may reflect a read error. The rearrangement uses TRBV9 and TRBJ2-5, with D possibly being TRBD2 (6 bases). The V gene's germline CDR1 is SGDLS and CDR2 YYNGEE. The CDR3 length is 16 residues. The CDR3 protein is CASSVGPGLYQETQYF. Written as DNA, the CDR3 is TGCGCCAGCAGCGTAGGGCCGGGACTTTACCAAGAGACCCAGTACTTC.

The rearrangement joins TRBV7-9 to TRBJ1-1, with D unclear. The CDR3 consists of 11 residues. Germline V gene lookup returns CDR1 SEHNR and CDR2 FQNEAQ (reference sequence). Deletions cut 10 bases from V and 6 bases from J, with 12 bases between. The CDR3: CAIALGAEAFF. The CDR3 DNA reads as TGTGCCATCGCCCTCGGAGCTGAAGCTTTCTTT.

J is TRBJ2-1 and V is TRBV15; 8 bases fit TRBD2. Per the germline V gene, CDR1 is LNHNV and CDR2 is YYDKDF (reference sequence). There are 16 residues in the CDR3. V trimming: 1 base; J trimming: 5 bases; junction bases outside the gene matches: 7. Here the CDR3 DNA reads TGTGCCACCAGCAGAGGCGATAGCGGGGCGGACAATGAGCAGTTCTTC. Its translation: CATSRGDSGADNEQFF.

The chain combines TRBV30 with TRBJ1-5; no firm D call. Germline CDR1 GTSNPN, CDR2 SVGIG (reference sequence). CDR3 length: 15 residues. Trimming removed 2 bases at V and 0 bases at J, with 11 bases between. The CDR3 region has the DNA TGTGCCTGGAGTTCTAGCAAATATAGCAATCAGCCCCAGCATTTT. Protein product: CAWSSSKYSNQPQHF.

The rearrangement joins TRBV5-1 to TRBJ2-5; 7 bases map to TRBD2. The J call may be wrong; the DNA end is better matched by TRBJ2-7. CDR3 length: 14 amino acids. Germline loops: CDR1 SGHRS, CDR2 YFSETQ. The CDR3 DNA sequence: TGCGCCAGCAGCTTGGTGGCGGGAGCCCTCGAGCAGTACTTC. Translating it yields CASSLVAGALEQYF.

This clone came up once. This sequence joins TRBV5-4 and TRBJ2-7, with D perhaps TRBD2 (6 bases). CDR3 length equals 15 residues. Trimming removed 4 bases at V and 1 base at J, with 15 bases between. Germline CDR1 SGHNT, CDR2 YYREEE (reference sequence). This chain's CDR3 is CASSLRDSSSYEQYF. CDR3 in DNA: TGTGCCAGCAGCCTCCGGGACTCCTCATCCTACGAGCAGTACTTC.

J is TRBJ2-1 and V is TRBV27; 11 positions agree with TRBD2. The CDR3 length is 17 residues. Germline CDR1 is MNHEY and CDR2 is SMNVEV (reference sequence). Germline trimming cut 0 bases from V and 4 bases from J; bases unmatched to any gene: 5. CDR3 coding DNA: TGTGCCAGCAGTTTATCGTTGTCTAGCGGGGGGTACAATGAGCAGTTCTTC. Amino acids: CASSLSLSSGGYNEQFF.

This sequence joins TRBV14 and TRBJ1-2; 7 bases align to TRBD1. This CDR3 contains 19 residues. J lost 1 base, V lost 5 bases, and 19 bases had no gene match. Germline V gene lookup returns CDR1 SGHDN and CDR2 FVKESK. The CDR3 reads CASSAVKGASRDSNYGYTF. The CDR3 region has the DNA TGTGCCAGCAGCGCAGTCAAAGGAGCAAGCCGGGACAGTAACTATGGCTACACCTTC.

This clone appeared a single time. V usage is TRBV2 and J usage is TRBJ2-3; 7 nucleotides match TRBD1. The CDR3 is made up of 14 amino acids. V shed 7 bases and J 2 bases; nucleotides not matched to a gene: 6. Germline CDR1 reads SNHLY; CDR2 reads FYNNEI. Here the CDR3 reads CASMPGQYTDTQYF. The CDR3 coding sequence is TGTGCCAGCATGCCGGGACAGTACACAGATACGCAGTATTTT.

The V and J genes are TRBV29-1 and TRBJ2-1; 10 nucleotides line up with TRBD1. J gave up 3 bases and V 8 bases, and 7 bases lay outside the gene matches. In germline, CDR1 is SQVTM, CDR2 ANQGSEA. The CDR3 is made up of 14 amino acids. CDR3 in amino acids: CSLRQGAFYNEQFF. In nucleotides, the CDR3 is TGCAGCTTGCGACAGGGGGCATTCTACAATGAGCAGTTCTTC.

In its sample, this clone was seen once. The rearrangement uses TRBV7-2 and TRBJ2-7, with 10 bases aligning to TRBD1. V lost 9 bases, J lost 3 bases, and 8 bases stayed unmatched. Germline V CDR1 and CDR2: SGHTA, FQGNSA. The CDR3 extends over 14 amino acids. The CDR3 nucleotides read TGTGCCAGTCGGACAGGGGGACCCCACTACGAGCAGTACTTC. Translating it yields CASRTGGPHYEQYF.

The chain combines TRBV13 with TRBJ1-3, with unresolved D. The CDR3 extends over 15 amino acids. From germline, CDR1 is PRHDT and CDR2 FYEKMQ (reference sequence). Trimming cost V 2 bases and J 3 bases, with 11 bases left between them. The CDR3: CASSLTGAFGNTIYF. Here the CDR3 DNA reads TGTGCCAGCAGCTTAACGGGTGCCTTTGGAAACACCATATATTTT. The whole variable domain, filled in from reference TRBV13 and TRBJ1-3, reads AAGVIQSPRHLIKEKRETATLKCYPIPRHDTVYWYQQGPGQDPQFLISFYEKMQSDKGSIPDRFSAQQFSDYHSELNMSSLELGDSALYFCASSLTGAFGNTIYFGEGSWLTVV.

This chain joins TRBV2 and TRBJ2-7, with TRBD2 matching over 7 bases. V dropped 3 bases and J dropped 3; count of bases not matched to a gene: 5. Looked up from germline, CDR1 is SNHLY and CDR2 is FYNNEI. This CDR3 is 14 amino acids long. This chain's CDR3 is CASSDGTTLYEQYF. For the CDR3, the DNA is TGTGCCAGCAGTGATGGGACTACACTCTACGAGCAGTACTTC.

The chain joins TRBV7-3 to TRBJ2-1; 7 nucleotides match TRBD1. Germline CDR1 is SGHTA and CDR2 is FQGTGA. Losses at the gene ends were 2 bases for V and 3 bases for J; bases not matched to a gene: 1. CDR3 length: 14 amino acids. In nucleotides, the CDR3 is TGTGCCAGCAGCTTACGACAGGGCTACAATGAGCAGTTCTTC. Its protein is CASSLRQGYNEQFF.

This clone has just a few counts. The chain is built from TRBV29-1 and TRBJ2-3, with 10 positions matching TRBD2. CDR1 is SQVTM and CDR2 is ANQGSEA in the germline V gene. Unmatched junction bases numbered 9, after V lost 4 bases and J lost 2 bases. The CDR3 is made up of 16 amino acids. The CDR3 sequence: CSVGKLLAGDTDTQYF. The CDR3 DNA reads as TGCAGCGTTGGGAAGCTGCTAGCGGGGGACACAGATACGCAGTATTTT.